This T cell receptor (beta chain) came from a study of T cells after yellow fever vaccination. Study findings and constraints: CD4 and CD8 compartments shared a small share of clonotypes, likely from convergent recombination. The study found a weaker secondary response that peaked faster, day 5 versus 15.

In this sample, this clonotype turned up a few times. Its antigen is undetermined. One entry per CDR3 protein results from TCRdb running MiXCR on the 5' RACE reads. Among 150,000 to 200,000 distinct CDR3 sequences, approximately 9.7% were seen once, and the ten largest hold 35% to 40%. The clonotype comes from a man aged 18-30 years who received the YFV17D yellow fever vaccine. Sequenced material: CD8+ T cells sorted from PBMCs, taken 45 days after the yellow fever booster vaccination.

CDR3 in DNA: TGTGCCAGCAGCGCCAGCGGGGGGCACGCAGATACGCAGTATTTT. This gives the protein CASSASGGHADTQYF. The chain has TRBV7-8 and TRBJ2-3; TRBD2 matches 9 bases. The CDR3 loop spans 15 amino acids. V trimming: 5 bases; J trimming: 4 bases; junction bases outside the gene matches: 7. Germline V gene sequence: CDR1 SGHVS, CDR2 FQNEAQ.